The T cell receptor beta chain described here comes from a study of blood T cell repertoires in COVID-19. Study as a whole: Both acute and convalescent COVID-19 samples were obtained from the United States, Italy and Spain. Nucleic acid was either cDNA or gDNA, and it came from T cells, B-cell-depleted T cells, or PBMCs.

How the authors handled the data: Nucleated cell counts were estimated from reference gene primer amplification. Sequencing used immunoSEQ multiplex PCR; TCRdb keeps in-frame clones, though not all of them. That table supplies the V and J calls and clone size; D and trimming were determined from the DNA. In the table there are 120,000 or so clones, around 87% of which are singletons. This clone came up once. V was pared by 6 bases and J by 7 bases, with 21 bases between. Germline CDR1 is KGHSH and CDR2 is LQKENI. This CDR3 has 16 residues. This TCR was sampled from a man aged 50 or older with acute or convalescent COVID-19. This sequence joins TRBV18 and TRBJ1-4, with a weak D call TRBD1 (5 bases). What was sequenced was peripheral blood. The CDR3 DNA reads as TGTGCCAGCTCCTTTGCAGGGCAGGGAAGTGGTGAAAAACTGTTTTTT. Protein sequence: CASSFAGQGSGEKLFF. The complete variable domain, with remaining parts taken from reference TRBV18 and TRBJ1-4, reads NAGVMQNPRHLVRRRGQEARLRCSPMKGHSHVYWYRQLPEEGLKFMVYLQKENIIDESGMPKERFSAEFPKEGPSILRIQQVVRGDSAAYFCASSFAGQGSGEKLFFGSGTQLSVL.